The 31 T cell receptor beta chains in this list originate from one sample, sequenced in a study of shared clonotypes between healthy human individuals. Data came from immunoSEQ multiplex PCR; TCRdb stores just in-frame clones and leaves some out. The sample holds about 530,000 clones, 96% seen once. The sequencing sample was made of naive CD4+ T cells sorted from blood. Subset noted: CD45RA+ positively selected. The source of these receptors is a young woman in good health.

V usage is TRBV19 and J usage is TRBJ2-3; perhaps TRBD2 as D (5 bases). Germline loops: CDR1 LNHDA, CDR2 SQIVND (reference sequence). Trimming left V 4 bases short and J 3 bases short, with 20 bases between. The CDR3 is 17 residues long. The CDR3 loop reads CASSKWRSVLTTDTQYF. CDR3 DNA: TGTGCCAGTAGTAAGTGGAGGTCTGTACTAACAACAGATACGCAGTATTTT.

This clone was recorded once. The chain employs TRBV14 and TRBJ2-3; D is perhaps TRBD1 (5 bases). Germline V gene sequence: CDR1 SGHDN, CDR2 FVKESK. This CDR3 is built from 18 residues. The ends were cut back, 0 bases at V and 3 bases at J, with 19 bases in the middle. In DNA form, the CDR3 reads TGTGCCAGCAGCCAAGATCGTCAGGGATCCGCCGCAACAGATACGCAGTATTTT. Translated, it gives CASSQDRQGSAATDTQYF. The full variable domain, with the rest looked up from reference TRBV14 and TRBJ2-3, is EAGVTQFPSHSVIEKGQTVTLRCDPISGHDNLYWYRRVMGKEIKFLLHFVKESKQDESGMPNNRFLAERTGGTYSTLKVQPAELEDSGVYFCASSQDRQGSAATDTQYFGPGTRLTVL.

This sequence joins TRBV27 and TRBJ1-4, with a tentative D call TRBD1 (6 bases). The CDR3 is made up of 15 amino acids. V lost 6 bases to trimming and J lost 8 bases, with 19 bases between them. CDR1 MNHEY and CDR2 SMNVEV come from the germline V gene (reference sequence). Here the CDR3 DNA reads TGTGCCAGCAGAGAAACAGGGAGGGAATCAGAAAAACTGTTTTTT. Translation gives CASRETGRESEKLFF.

The chain employs TRBV4-1 and TRBJ2-1, with 10 bases identical to TRBD2. The trim removed 7 bases at V and 6 bases at J, leaving 9 bases unmatched. CDR1 MGHRA and CDR2 YSYEKL come from the germline V gene. This CDR3 has 15 amino acids. The CDR3 protein is CASTLLGLAVNEQFF. For the CDR3, the DNA is TGCGCCAGCACCCTACTAGGACTAGCGGTCAATGAGCAGTTCTTC.

The chain links TRBV25-1 to TRBJ2-3; 8 bases align to TRBD2. The V segment lost 4 bases and the J segment 1 base; nucleotides outside the gene matches: 4. This CDR3 has 15 residues. Germline CDR1 is MGHDK and CDR2 is SYGVNS. Here the CDR3 reads CASSARSGGTDTQYF. CDR3 DNA sequence: TGTGCCAGCAGTGCCCGTAGCGGGGGCACAGATACGCAGTATTTT.

The gene calls are TRBV5-1 and TRBJ1-3; 10 bases agree with TRBD1. V lost 2 bases to trimming and J lost 9 bases; unmatched junction nucleotides: 5. The CDR3 contains 14 residues. Germline V gives CDR1 SGHRS, CDR2 YFSETQ. CDR3: CASSFGQGDGTIYF. DNA for the CDR3: TGCGCCAGCAGCTTCGGACAGGGGGATGGCACCATATATTTT.

As DNA, the CDR3 is TGTGCCAGCAGGACTAGGGTTGGGGGGAAGAACACTGAAGCTTTCTTT. It translates to CASRTRVGGKNTEAFF. This chain joins TRBV7-9 and TRBJ1-1; D is perhaps TRBD1 (5 bases). Looked up from germline, CDR1 is SEHNR and CDR2 is FQNEAQ (reference sequence). The CDR3 runs to 16 residues. V was cut by 6 bases and J by 1 base, with 18 bases left in between.

CDR3 coding DNA: TGCGCCAGCAATTTAGGGGAGGGATACAATGAGCAGTTCTTC. Translation: CASNLGEGYNEQFF. This chain links TRBV5-1 with TRBJ2-1; 7 bases fit TRBD2. The junction had 7 bases not matched to a gene; V was cut back by 6 bases and J by 4 bases. Germline values: CDR1 SGHRS, CDR2 YFSETQ. The CDR3 consists of 14 residues.

The rearrangement links TRBV7-2 to TRBJ2-5; TRBD2 matches at 11 bases. With the DNA end fitting TRBJ2-7 better, the J assignment may be wrong. CDR3 length: 18 residues. Germline assignment: CDR1 SGHTA and CDR2 FQGNSA. CDR3 sequence: CASSLRLAGGRSSYEQYF. The CDR3 nucleotides are TGTGCCAGCAGCTTACGTCTAGCGGGAGGAAGGAGCTCCTACGAGCAGTACTTC.

The rearrangement links TRBV7-9 to TRBJ1-4; unclear D gene. The CDR3 is 15 residues long. Germline assignment: CDR1 SEHNR and CDR2 FQNEAQ (reference sequence). The germline V and J ends were trimmed by 2 bases and 0 bases, with 7 bases remaining between them. The CDR3 sequence: CASSLTHATNEKLFF. The CDR3 nucleotides are TGTGCCAGCAGCTTAACACATGCAACTAATGAAAAACTGTTTTTT.

J is TRBJ2-7 and V is TRBV7-9; 7 bases map to TRBD1. The CDR3 is 16 residues long. Germline V gene lookup returns CDR1 SEHNR and CDR2 FQNEAQ (reference sequence). V lost 4 bases and J lost 3; bases outside the gene matches: 12. The CDR3 spells CASSSLRQGKNYEQYF. CDR3 in DNA: TGTGCCAGCAGCTCCCTGCGACAGGGAAAAAACTACGAGCAGTACTTC.

The chain has TRBV27 and TRBJ2-3, with D possibly matching TRBD1 (6 bases). This CDR3 spans 14 amino acids. V was shortened by 4 bases and J by 8 bases, with 16 bases between the two germline ends. Germline assignment: CDR1 MNHEY and CDR2 SMNVEV (reference sequence). In DNA, the CDR3 is TGTGCCAGCAGTTCCCGACAGGTGTCCGGTACGCAGTATTTT. This gives the protein CASSSRQVSGTQYF.

The CDR3 protein is CASSPDVVGQPQHF. The DNA of the CDR3 is TGTGCCAGCTCTCCGGACGTCGTGGGTCAGCCCCAGCATTTT. The chain uses TRBV18 and TRBJ1-5; D is ambiguous. CDR1 is KGHSH and CDR2 is LQKENI in the germline V gene. This CDR3 contains 14 residues. V lost 6 bases to trimming and J lost 6 bases, with 15 bases between them.

The genes are TRBV5-6 and TRBJ2-5, with 9 bases aligning to TRBD2. The J call could be wrong; TRBJ2-7 is a better fit for the DNA end. This CDR3 comprises 13 residues. Germline values: CDR1 SGHDT, CDR2 YYEEEE. CDR3 in DNA: TGTGCCAGCAGTACAGCGGGAGGCTACGAGCAGTACTTC. Translating gives CASSTAGGYEQYF.

This chain joins TRBV7-9 and TRBJ1-6, with D hard to call. This CDR3 spans 15 amino acids. In germline, CDR1 is SEHNR, CDR2 FQNEAQ (reference sequence). V lost 1 base and J lost 2, with 6 bases in between. CDR3 protein: CASSLGNTYNSPLHF. CDR3 in DNA: TGTGCCAGCAGCTTAGGGAACACCTATAATTCACCCCTCCACTTT.

The chain couples TRBV6-6 to TRBJ1-5; 7 bases line up with TRBD1. V was pared by 4 bases and J by 5 bases, with 5 bases of the junction left unmatched. CDR1 is MNHNY, CDR2 SVGAGI, per germline (reference sequence). This CDR3 is built from 14 residues. CDR3 nucleotides: TGTGCCAGCAGTTCACAGGGGACTGATCAGCCCCAGCATTTT. It translates to CASSSQGTDQPQHF.

In this sample, this clone turned up a few times. The rearrangement links TRBV18 to TRBJ2-2, with D possibly TRBD2 on 6 matching bases. The length of the CDR3 is 14 residues. Trimming shortened V by 6 bases and J by 6 bases, and 14 bases separated the two germline ends. Germline loops: CDR1 KGHSH, CDR2 LQKENI. The CDR3 is CASSRAASAGELFF. The CDR3, as DNA: TGTGCCAGCTCTCGAGCCGCTAGCGCCGGGGAGCTGTTTTTT.

The chain joins TRBV28 to TRBJ2-1; D is unclear. The CDR3 totals 14 residues. Trimming removed 6 bases from V and 8 bases from J, with 17 bases in between. Looked up from germline, CDR1 is MDHEN and CDR2 is SYDVKM. CDR3 amino acids: CASSPPFLGDEQFF. CDR3 sequence (DNA): TGTGCCAGCAGCCCACCATTTCTAGGCGATGAGCAGTTCTTC.

The chain carries TRBV28 and TRBJ2-3; 7 nucleotides agree with TRBD2. In germline, CDR1 is MDHEN, CDR2 SYDVKM. The CDR3 runs 14 residues. V gave up 3 bases and J gave up 1 base; unmatched junction bases: 1. The CDR3 region is CASSLSGGTDTQYF. CDR3 DNA: TGTGCCAGCAGTTTGAGCGGGGGCACAGATACGCAGTATTTT.

V gene TRBV5-6 combines with J gene TRBJ2-7, with TRBD2 identical over 10 bases. The CDR3 consists of 15 residues. The V segment lost 4 bases and the J segment 4 bases; nucleotides outside the gene matches: 8. Germline V lookup: CDR1 SGHDT, CDR2 YYEEEE. CDR3 in amino acids: CASSNKREGLYEQYF. In DNA form, the CDR3 reads TGTGCCAGCAGCAATAAGCGGGAGGGTCTTTACGAGCAGTACTTC.

This sequence joins TRBV28 and TRBJ1-1; unclear D gene. Trimming removed 5 bases at V and 10 bases at J, with 14 bases between. The CDR3 contains 12 residues. Germline values: CDR1 MDHEN, CDR2 SYDVKM. CDR3 coding DNA: TGTGCCAGCAGTGAGTTATACGGGGTAGCTTTCTTT. Translation: CASSELYGVAFF.

A note on this clone: Other nucleotide sequences in the sample specify the same CDR3. The chain employs TRBV9 and TRBJ2-1; tentative D call: TRBD2 (6 bases). With 0 bases removed from V and 3 bases from J, the gap between germline ends came to 7 bases. CDR3 length equals 14 residues. Germline V lookup: CDR1 SGDLS, CDR2 YYNGEE. CDR3 nucleotide sequence: TGTGCCAGCAGCGTAGCGGGACTCTACAATGAGCAGTTCTTC. This encodes CASSVAGLYNEQFF.

This chain connects TRBV29-1 to TRBJ2-1, with D tentatively TRBD1 (5 bases). Germline V gene lookup returns CDR1 SQVTM and CDR2 ANQGSEA. The V gene lost 5 bases and the J gene lost 3 bases, with 23 bases spanning the gap. This CDR3 comprises 17 residues. The CDR3 nucleotides read TGCAGCGTTCGCGGAAACCTCAACCCAGGGATCTACAATGAGCAGTTCTTC. Translation: CSVRGNLNPGIYNEQFF.

The chain carries TRBV10-2 and TRBJ2-7; D not resolved. Trimming cost V 6 bases and J 0 bases, with 6 bases left between them. The CDR3 is made up of 12 amino acids. Per the germline V gene, CDR1 is WSHSY and CDR2 is SAAADI. CDR3 bases: TGCGCCAGCAGACAAGTCTCCTACGAGCAGTACTTC. Its translation is CASRQVSYEQYF.

The chain has TRBV9 and TRBJ1-2, with a weak D call TRBD1 (5 bases). Trimming removed 0 bases at V and 4 bases at J, with 10 bases between. Per the germline V gene, CDR1 is SGDLS and CDR2 is YYNGEE. This CDR3 spans 14 amino acids. This CDR3 reads CASSVARDGYGYTF. The CDR3 DNA reads as TGTGCCAGCAGCGTAGCTCGGGACGGCTATGGCTACACCTTC.

V gene TRBV6-1 combines with J gene TRBJ2-2; D may be TRBD1 (6 bases). Germline V lookup: CDR1 MNHNS, CDR2 SASEGT. The CDR3 runs 15 residues. V lost 4 bases and J lost 5, with 14 bases in between. The CDR3 region is CASSGKIQGTGELFF. The CDR3 DNA sequence: TGTGCCAGCAGTGGCAAAATACAGGGAACCGGGGAGCTGTTTTTT.

The chain uses TRBV6-5 and TRBJ2-7; D possibly uses TRBD1 or TRBD2 (5 bases each). V gave up 2 bases and J gave up 3 bases, with 17 bases separating them. The CDR3 is 16 residues long. Germline CDR1 and CDR2: MNHEY and SVGAGI. For the CDR3, the DNA is TGTGCCAGCAGTTACAGGACACCTCAAGAGGGCTACGAGCAGTACTTC. Protein product: CASSYRTPQEGYEQYF.

This rearrangement joins TRBV7-9 to TRBJ2-2; weak D call: TRBD1 (5 bases). The CDR3 has 16 amino acids. Deletions cut 3 bases from V and 0 bases from J, with 11 bases between. Germline V gene data show CDR1 as SEHNR and CDR2 as FQNEAQ (reference sequence). The CDR3 reads CASSFNQGPNTGELFF. CDR3 DNA sequence: TGTGCCAGCAGCTTTAATCAGGGCCCGAACACCGGGGAGCTGTTTTTT.

Here the CDR3 DNA reads TGCAGCGTTGGGGGCCTCCTCAAGAGAGAGACCCAGTACTTC. As protein: CSVGGLLKRETQYF. The chain uses TRBV29-1 and TRBJ2-5, with TRBD1 as a possible D gene (5 bases). Germline V gives CDR1 SQVTM, CDR2 ANQGSEA. The CDR3 totals 14 residues. The V end was cut by 4 bases, the J end by 4 bases, with 16 bases between.

The chain employs TRBV27 and TRBJ2-7, with 10 bases fitting TRBD1. V trimming: 6 bases; J trimming: 7 bases; junction bases outside the gene matches: 12. This CDR3 comprises 15 residues. CDR1 MNHEY and CDR2 SMNVEV come from the germline V gene (reference sequence). CDR3 sequence: CASSRTGTGAGEQYF. In DNA, the CDR3 is TGTGCCAGCAGCCGTACCGGGACAGGGGCGGGGGAGCAGTACTTC.

CDR3 nucleotides: TGTGCCAGCAGGTCGGGACTAGCGGAATACGAGCAGTACTTC. Encoded protein: CASRSGLAEYEQYF. The rearrangement uses TRBV28 and TRBJ2-7, with 11 bases matching TRBD2. V dropped 6 bases and J dropped 4; count of bases not matched to a gene: 5. Germline loops: CDR1 MDHEN, CDR2 SYDVKM. The CDR3 spans 14 residues.